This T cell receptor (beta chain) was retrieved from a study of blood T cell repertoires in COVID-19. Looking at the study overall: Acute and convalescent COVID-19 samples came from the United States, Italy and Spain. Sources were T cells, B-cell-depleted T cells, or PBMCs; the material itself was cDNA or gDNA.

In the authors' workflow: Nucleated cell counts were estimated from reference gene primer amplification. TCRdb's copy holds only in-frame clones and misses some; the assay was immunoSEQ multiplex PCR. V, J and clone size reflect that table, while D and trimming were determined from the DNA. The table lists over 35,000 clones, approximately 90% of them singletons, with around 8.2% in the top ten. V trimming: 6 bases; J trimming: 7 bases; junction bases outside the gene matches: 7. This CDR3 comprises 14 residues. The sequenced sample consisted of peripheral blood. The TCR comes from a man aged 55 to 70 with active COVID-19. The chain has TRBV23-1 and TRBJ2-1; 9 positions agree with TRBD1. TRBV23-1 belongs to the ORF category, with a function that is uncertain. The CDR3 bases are TGCGCCAGCAGAACGCCCGGGACAGGGAATGAGCAGTTCTTC. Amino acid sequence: CASRTPGTGNEQFF.